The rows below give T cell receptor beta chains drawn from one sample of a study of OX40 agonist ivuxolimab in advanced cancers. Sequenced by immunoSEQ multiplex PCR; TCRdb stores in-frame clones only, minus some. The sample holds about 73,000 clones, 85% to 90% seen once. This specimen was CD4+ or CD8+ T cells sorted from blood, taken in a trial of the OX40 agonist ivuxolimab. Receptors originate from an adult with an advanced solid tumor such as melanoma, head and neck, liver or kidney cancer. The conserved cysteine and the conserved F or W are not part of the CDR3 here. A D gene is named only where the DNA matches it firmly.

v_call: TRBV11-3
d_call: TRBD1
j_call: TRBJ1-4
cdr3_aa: ASRPDRESEKLF

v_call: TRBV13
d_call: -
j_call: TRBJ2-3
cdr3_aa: ASSLPSTDTQY

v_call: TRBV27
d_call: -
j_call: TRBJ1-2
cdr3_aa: ASSLLPPNYGYT

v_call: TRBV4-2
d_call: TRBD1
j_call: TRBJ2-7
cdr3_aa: ASSQAGQGKIYEQY

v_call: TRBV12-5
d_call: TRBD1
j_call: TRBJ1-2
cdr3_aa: ASGLVLPGQGSVRNGYT

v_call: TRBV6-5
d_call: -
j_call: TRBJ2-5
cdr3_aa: ASSYSRGTQETQY

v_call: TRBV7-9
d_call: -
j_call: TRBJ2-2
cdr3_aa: ASSIGLYTGELF

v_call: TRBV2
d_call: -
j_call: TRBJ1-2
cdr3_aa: ASSDYQGSYGYT

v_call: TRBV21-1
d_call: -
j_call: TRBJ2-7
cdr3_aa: ASSPQWAGEGYEQY

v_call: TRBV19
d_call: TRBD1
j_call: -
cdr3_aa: ASSDGQGGSYEQY

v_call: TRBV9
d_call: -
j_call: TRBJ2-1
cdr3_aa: ASSRDLPPNEQF